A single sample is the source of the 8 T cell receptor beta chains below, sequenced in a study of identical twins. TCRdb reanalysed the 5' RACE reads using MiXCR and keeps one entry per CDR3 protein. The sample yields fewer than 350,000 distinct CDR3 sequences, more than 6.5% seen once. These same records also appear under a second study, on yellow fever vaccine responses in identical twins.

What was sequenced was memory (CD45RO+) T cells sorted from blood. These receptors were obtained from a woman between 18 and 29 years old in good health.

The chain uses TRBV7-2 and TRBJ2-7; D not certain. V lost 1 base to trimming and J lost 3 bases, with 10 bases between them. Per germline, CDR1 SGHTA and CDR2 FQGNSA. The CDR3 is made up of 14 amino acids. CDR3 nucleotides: TGTGCCAGCAGCTTAGGTCCAGGAGACTACGAGCAGTACTTC. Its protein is CASSLGPGDYEQYF.

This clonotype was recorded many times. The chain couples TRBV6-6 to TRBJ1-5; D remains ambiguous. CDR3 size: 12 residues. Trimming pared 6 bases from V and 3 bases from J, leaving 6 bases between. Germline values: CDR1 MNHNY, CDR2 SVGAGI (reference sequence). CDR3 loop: CASRTYNQPQHF. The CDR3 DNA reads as TGTGCCAGCAGGACCTACAATCAGCCCCAGCATTTT.

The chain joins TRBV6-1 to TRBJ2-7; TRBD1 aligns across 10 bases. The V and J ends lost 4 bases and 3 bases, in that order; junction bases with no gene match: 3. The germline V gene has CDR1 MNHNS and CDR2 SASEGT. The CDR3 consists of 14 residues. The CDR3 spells CASSAGDRGYEQYF. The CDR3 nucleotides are TGTGCCAGCAGTGCGGGGGACAGGGGCTACGAGCAGTACTTC.

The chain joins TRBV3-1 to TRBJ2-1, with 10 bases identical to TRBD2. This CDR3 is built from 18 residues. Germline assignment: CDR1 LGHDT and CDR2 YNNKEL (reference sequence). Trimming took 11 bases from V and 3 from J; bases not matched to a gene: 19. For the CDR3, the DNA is TGTGCCTCCACCCAAGTCCGAGCTAGCGGGAGAATCTACAATGAGCAGTTCTTC. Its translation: CASTQVRASGRIYNEQFF.

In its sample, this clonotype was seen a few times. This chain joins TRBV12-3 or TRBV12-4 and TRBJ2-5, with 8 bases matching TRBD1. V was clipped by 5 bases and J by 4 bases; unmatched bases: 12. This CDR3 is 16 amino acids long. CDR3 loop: CASSPGQGAQAETQYF. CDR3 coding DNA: TGTGCCAGCAGTCCCGGGCAGGGGGCGCAAGCAGAGACCCAGTACTTC.

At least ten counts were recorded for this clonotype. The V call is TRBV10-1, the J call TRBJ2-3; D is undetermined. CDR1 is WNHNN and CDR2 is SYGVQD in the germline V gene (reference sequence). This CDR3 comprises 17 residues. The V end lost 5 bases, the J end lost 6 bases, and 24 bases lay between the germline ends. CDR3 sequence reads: CASSQTSGVFRGDTQYF. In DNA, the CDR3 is TGCGCCAGCAGTCAGACGTCTGGGGTGTTCCGTGGGGATACGCAGTATTTT.

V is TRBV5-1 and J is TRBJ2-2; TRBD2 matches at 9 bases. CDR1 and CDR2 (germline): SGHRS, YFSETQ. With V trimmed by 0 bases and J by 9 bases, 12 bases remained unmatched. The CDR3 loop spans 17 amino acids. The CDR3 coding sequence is TGCGCCAGCAGCTTGGACGCGGGGGGGCATCAAAGGCGGGAGCTGTTTTTT. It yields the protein CASSLDAGGHQRRELFF. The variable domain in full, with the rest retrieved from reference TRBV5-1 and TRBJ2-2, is KAGVTQTPRYLIKTRGQQVTLSCSPISGHRSVSWYQQTPGQGLQFLFEYFSETQRNKGNFPGRFSGRQFSNSRSEMNVSTLELGDSALYLCASSLDAGGHQRRELFFGEGSRLTVL.

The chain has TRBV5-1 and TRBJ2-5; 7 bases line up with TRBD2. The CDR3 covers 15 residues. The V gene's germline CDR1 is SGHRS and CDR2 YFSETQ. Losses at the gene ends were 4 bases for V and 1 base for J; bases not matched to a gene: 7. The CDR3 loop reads CASSTLSGTQETQYF. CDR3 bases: TGCGCCAGCAGCACCCTGAGCGGGACCCAAGAGACCCAGTACTTC.